This T cell receptor beta chain was captured by sequencing in a study of blood T cell repertoires in COVID-19. J lost 2 bases, V lost 2 bases, and 8 bases had no gene match. Germline-derived CDR1 and CDR2 are SGHTA and FQGTGA. The length of the CDR3 is 16 residues. The authors' processing: Reference gene primer amplification gave estimated nucleated cell counts. The table came from immunoSEQ multiplex PCR; TCRdb's copy has only in-frame clones and leaves some out. V and J calls plus clone size are reproduced from that table; the DNA served to infer D and trimming. The sample records about 100,000 clones, around four fifths being singletons.

The sample taken for sequencing was peripheral blood. The source of this sequence is an older woman with acute or convalescent COVID-19. The chain has TRBV7-3 and TRBJ2-5, with 7 bases that match TRBD2. This CDR3 reads CASSLSPRGVQETQYF. The CDR3 coding sequence is TGTGCCAGCAGCTTATCGCCCCGGGGGGTTCAAGAGACCCAGTACTTC. The full variable domain, in which reference TRBV7-3 and TRBJ2-5 provide the parts outside the CDR3, is GAGVSQTPSNKVTEKGKYVELRCDPISGHTALYWYRQSLGQGPEFLIYFQGTGAADDSGLPNDRFFAVRPEGSVSTLKIQRTERGDSAVYLCASSLSPRGVQETQYFGPGTRLLVL.